Here is one T cell receptor (beta chain) with its context. As yet, its antigen is unknown. Only healthy Caucasians were included as donors. It was template switching that added a universal primer site, and there were unique molecular identifiers on the cDNA. Each CDR3 protein is one row after TCRdb ran MiXCR on the 5' RACE reads. This table holds just under 550,000 distinct CDR3 sequences, roughly 15% found once. The source of the sample is a study of identical twins. Per germline, CDR1 SGDLS and CDR2 YYNGEE. CDR3 size: 13 residues. V dropped 2 bases and J dropped 7; count of bases not matched to a gene: 5. Study-level findings and limits: Excess sharing by twins proved weaker in beta out-of-frame sequences. Researchers reported excess low generation probability among twin-shared out-of-frame alpha sequences.

These data were likewise used in another study, on yellow fever vaccine responses in identical twins.

The sequenced material came from CD4+ T cells sorted from blood. This rearrangement joins TRBV9 to TRBJ1-2; 7 positions match TRBD1. The TCR sequence derives from a woman under 30 in good health. For the CDR3, the DNA is TGTGCCAGCAGCGTGGAGGGGGCGAGTGGCTACACCTTC. Translated: CASSVEGASGYTF.